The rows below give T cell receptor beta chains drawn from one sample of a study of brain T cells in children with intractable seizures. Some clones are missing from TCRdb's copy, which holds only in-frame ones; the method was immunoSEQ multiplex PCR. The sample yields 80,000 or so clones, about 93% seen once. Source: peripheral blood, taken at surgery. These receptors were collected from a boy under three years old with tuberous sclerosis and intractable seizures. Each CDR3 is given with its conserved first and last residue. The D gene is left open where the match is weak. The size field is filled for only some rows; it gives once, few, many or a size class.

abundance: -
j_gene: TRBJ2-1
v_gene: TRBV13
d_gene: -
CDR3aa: CASSFGRDVDQFF
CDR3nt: TGTGCCAGCAGCTTCGGCCGGGATGTGGATCAGTTCTTC

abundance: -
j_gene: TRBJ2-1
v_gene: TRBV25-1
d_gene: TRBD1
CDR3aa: CASSGQGDYNEQFF
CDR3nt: TGTGCCAGCAGTGGACAGGGGGATTACAATGAGCAGTTCTTC

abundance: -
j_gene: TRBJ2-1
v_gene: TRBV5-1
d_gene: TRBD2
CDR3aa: CASSFGRGATSGRPYNEQFF
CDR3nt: TGCGCCAGCAGCTTTGGTAGGGGGGCAACTAGCGGGAGGCCGTACAATGAGCAGTTCTTC

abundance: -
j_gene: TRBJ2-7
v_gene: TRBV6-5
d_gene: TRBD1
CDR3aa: CASSYPSGQGQYEQYF
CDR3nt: TGTGCCAGCAGTTATCCGAGCGGACAGGGTCAATACGAGCAGTACTTC

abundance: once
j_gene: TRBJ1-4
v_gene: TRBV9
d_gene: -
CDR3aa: CASSVATHGGELFF
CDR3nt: TGTGCCAGCAGCGTAGCGACCCACGGCGGGGAACTGTTTTTT

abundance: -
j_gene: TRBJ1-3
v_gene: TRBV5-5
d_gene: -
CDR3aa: CASSIGQLSGNTIYF
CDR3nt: TGTGCCAGCAGCATTGGACAGCTCTCTGGAAACACCATATATTTT

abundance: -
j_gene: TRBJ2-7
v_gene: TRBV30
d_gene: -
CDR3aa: CAWRSRRVPSYEQYF
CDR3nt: TGTGCCTGGAGGAGCAGAAGGGTCCCCTCCTACGAGCAGTACTTC

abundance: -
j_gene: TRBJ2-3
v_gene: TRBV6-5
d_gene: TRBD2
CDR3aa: CASSTLAGGPDTQYF
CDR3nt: TGTGCCAGCAGCACACTAGCGGGGGGGCCCGATACGCAGTATTTT

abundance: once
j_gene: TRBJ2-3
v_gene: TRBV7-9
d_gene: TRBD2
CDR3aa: CASTPPVAGGPDTQYF
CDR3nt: TGTGCCAGCACCCCGCCGGTAGCGGGGGGACCAGATACGCAGTATTTT

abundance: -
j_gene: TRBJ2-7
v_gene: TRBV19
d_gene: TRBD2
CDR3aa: CASSSGLAGDYEQYF
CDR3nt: TGTGCCAGTAGTTCGGGACTAGCCGGGGATTACGAGCAGTACTTC

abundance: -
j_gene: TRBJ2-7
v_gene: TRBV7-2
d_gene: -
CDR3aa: CASSLVQGEQYF
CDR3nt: TGTGCCAGCAGCTTAGTCCAGGGCGAGCAGTACTTC

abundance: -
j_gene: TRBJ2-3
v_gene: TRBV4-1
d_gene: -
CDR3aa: CASSYDQGLGNTQYF
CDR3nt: TGCGCCAGCAGCTATGACCAGGGGCTTGGGAATACGCAGTATTTT

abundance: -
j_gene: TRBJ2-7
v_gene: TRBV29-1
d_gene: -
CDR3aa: CSATDSWEQYF
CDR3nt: TGCAGCGCGACCGACAGTTGGGAGCAGTACTTC

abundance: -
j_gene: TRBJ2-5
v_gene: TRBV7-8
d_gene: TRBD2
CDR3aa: CASSLDMKGLPAETQYF
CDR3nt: TGTGCCAGCAGCTTAGATATGAAGGGACTACCGGCGGAGACCCAGTACTTC

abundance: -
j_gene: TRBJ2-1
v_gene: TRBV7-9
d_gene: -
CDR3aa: CASSSPRGWLYYNEQFF
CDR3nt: TGTGCCAGCAGCTCCCCCCGGGGGTGGCTCTACTACAATGAGCAGTTCTTC

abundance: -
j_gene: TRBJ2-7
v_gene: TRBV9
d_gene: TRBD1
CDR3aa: CASSVTGGDYEQYF
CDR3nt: TGTGCCAGCAGCGTTACAGGGGGCGACTACGAGCAGTACTTC

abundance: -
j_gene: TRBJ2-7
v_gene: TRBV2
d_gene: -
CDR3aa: CASSDGKRIYEQYF
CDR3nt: TGTGCCAGCAGTGATGGGAAGCGGATCTACGAGCAGTACTTC

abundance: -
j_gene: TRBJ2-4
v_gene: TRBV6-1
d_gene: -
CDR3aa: CASSELRGVGNIQYF
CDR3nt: TGTGCCAGCAGTGAATTGAGGGGAGTGGGAAACATTCAGTACTTC

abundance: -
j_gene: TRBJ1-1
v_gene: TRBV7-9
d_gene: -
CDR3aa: CASSFSDTEAFF
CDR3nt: TGTGCCAGCAGCTTCAGCGACACTGAAGCTTTCTTT

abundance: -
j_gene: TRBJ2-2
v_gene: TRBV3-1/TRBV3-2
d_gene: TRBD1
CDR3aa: CASSQEHGTGPGELFF
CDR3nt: TGTGCCAGCAGCCAAGAACACGGGACAGGGCCCGGGGAGCTGTTTTTT

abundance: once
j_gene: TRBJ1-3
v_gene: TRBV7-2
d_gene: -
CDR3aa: CASSFPGSGNTIYF
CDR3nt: TGTGCCAGCAGCTTCCCAGGCTCTGGAAACACCATATATTTT

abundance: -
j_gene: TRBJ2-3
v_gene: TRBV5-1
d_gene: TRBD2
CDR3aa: CASSPSGGHTDTQYF
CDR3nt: TGCGCCAGCAGCCCTAGCGGGGGACACACAGATACGCAGTATTTT

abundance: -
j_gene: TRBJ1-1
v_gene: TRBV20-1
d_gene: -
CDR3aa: CSASKGPNTEAFF
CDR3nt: TGCAGTGCTAGTAAGGGACCTAACACTGAAGCTTTCTTT

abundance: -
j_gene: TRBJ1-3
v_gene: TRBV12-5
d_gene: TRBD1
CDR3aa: CASGFHGTAASGNTIYF
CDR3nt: TGTGCTAGTGGTTTCCACGGGACAGCTGCTTCTGGAAACACCATATATTTT

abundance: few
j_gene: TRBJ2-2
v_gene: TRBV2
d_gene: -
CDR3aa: CASSLGLERRTGELFF
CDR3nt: TGTGCCAGCAGTTTGGGTCTAGAGAGGCGCACCGGGGAGCTGTTTTTT

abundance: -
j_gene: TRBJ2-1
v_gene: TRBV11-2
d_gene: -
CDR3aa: CASMTGVNEQFF
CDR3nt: TGTGCCAGCATGACCGGGGTCAATGAGCAGTTCTTC

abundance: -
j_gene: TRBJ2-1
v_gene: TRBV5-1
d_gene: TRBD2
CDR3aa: CAICGGVRGLRGLAGQYSYNEQFF
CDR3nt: TGCGCCATCTGTGGTGGGGTTAGGGGGCTAAGGGGACTAGCGGGCCAATACTCCTACAATGAGCAGTTCTTC

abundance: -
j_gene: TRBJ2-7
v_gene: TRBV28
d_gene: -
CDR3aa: CASSFPQTNSYEQYF
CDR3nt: TGTGCCAGCAGTTTTCCGCAGACAAACTCCTACGAGCAGTACTTC

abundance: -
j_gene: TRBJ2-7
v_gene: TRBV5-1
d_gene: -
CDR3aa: CASSLADRPHEQYF
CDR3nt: TGCGCCAGCAGCTTGGCCGACAGACCCCACGAGCAGTACTTC

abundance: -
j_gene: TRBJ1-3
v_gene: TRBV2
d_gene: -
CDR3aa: CASSDRRTGNTIYF
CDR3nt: TGTGCCAGCAGTGATAGGAGGACTGGAAACACCATATATTTT

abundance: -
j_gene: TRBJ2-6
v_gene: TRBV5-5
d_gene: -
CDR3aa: CASSLERGSSGANVLTF
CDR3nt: TGTGCCAGCAGCTTGGAGCGAGGGTCCTCTGGGGCCAACGTCCTGACTTTC

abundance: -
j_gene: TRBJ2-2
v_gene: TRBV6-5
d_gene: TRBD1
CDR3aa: CASSYTGQGVGELFF
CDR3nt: TGTGCCAGCAGTTACACGGGACAGGGGGTCGGGGAGCTGTTTTTT

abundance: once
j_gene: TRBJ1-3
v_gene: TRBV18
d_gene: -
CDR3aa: CASSQIVGTSGNTIYF
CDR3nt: TGTGCCAGCTCCCAGATCGTGGGCACCTCTGGAAACACCATATATTTT

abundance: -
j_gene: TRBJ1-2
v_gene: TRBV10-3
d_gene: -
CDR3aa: CAISESEVLGFGYTF
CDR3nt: TGTGCCATCAGTGAGTCGGAGGTACTGGGGTTTGGCTACACCTTC

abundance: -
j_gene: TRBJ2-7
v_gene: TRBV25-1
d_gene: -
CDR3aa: CASSKGSYEQYF
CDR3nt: TGTGCCAGCAGTAAAGGGTCTTACGAGCAGTACTTC

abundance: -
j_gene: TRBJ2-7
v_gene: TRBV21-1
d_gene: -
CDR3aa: CATKTGGAAPTYEQYF
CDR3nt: TGTGCCACCAAGACTGGGGGGGCCGCACCCACCTACGAGCAGTACTTC

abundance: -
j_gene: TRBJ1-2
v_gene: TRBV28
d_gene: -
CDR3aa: CASSDMKGSGYTF
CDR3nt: TGTGCCAGCAGTGACATGAAGGGTAGTGGCTACACCTTC

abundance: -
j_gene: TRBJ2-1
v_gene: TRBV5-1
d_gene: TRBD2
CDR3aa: CASSLVPGGGSSSYNEQFF
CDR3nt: TGCGCCAGCAGCTTGGTCCCGGGAGGGGGATCAAGCTCCTACAATGAGCAGTTCTTC

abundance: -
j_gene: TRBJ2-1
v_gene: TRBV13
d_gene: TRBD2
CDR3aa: CASSLAGGPYNEQFF
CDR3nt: TGTGCCAGCAGCTTAGCGGGGGGGCCCTACAATGAGCAGTTCTTC

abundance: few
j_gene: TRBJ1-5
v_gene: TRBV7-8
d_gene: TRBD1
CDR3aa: CASSAGTGRNQPQHF
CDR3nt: TGTGCCAGCAGCGCAGGGACAGGGCGCAATCAGCCCCAGCATTTT

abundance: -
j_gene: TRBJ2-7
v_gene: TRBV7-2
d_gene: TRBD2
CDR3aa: CASSYGTSGDYEQYF
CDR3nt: TGTGCCAGCAGCTACGGGACTAGCGGGGACTACGAGCAGTACTTC

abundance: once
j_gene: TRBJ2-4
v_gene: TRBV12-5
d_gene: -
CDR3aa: CASAPGFLLAKNIQYF
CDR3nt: TGTGCTAGTGCCCCAGGGTTCCTACTAGCCAAAAACATTCAGTACTTC

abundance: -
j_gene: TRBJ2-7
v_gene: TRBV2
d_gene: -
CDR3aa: CASSAPGSYEQYF
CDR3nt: TGTGCCAGCAGTGCCCCAGGCTCCTACGAGCAGTACTTC

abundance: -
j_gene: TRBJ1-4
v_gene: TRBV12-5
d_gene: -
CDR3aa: CASGLVPTGRLTNEKLFF
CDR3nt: TGTGCTAGTGGTTTGGTACCCACAGGGAGGTTAACTAATGAAAAACTGTTTTTT

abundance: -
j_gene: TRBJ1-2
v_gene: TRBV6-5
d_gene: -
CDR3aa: CASSQGGVGYTF
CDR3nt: TGTGCCAGCAGTCAGGGCGGGGTCGGCTACACCTTC

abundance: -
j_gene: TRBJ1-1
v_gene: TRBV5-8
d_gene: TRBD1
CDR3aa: CAHSPDRVYTEAFF
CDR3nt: TGTGCTCACAGCCCGGACAGGGTCTACACTGAAGCTTTCTTT

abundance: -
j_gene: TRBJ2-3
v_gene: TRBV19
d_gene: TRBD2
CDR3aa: CASSVSGGALPDTQYF
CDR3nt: TGTGCCAGTAGTGTTAGCGGGGGGGCACTCCCAGATACGCAGTATTTT

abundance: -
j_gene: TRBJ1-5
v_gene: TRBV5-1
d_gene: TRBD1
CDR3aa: CASSPGNNRGLEYQPQHF
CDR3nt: TGCGCCAGCAGCCCGGGTAACAACAGGGGCCTGGAGTATCAGCCCCAGCATTTT

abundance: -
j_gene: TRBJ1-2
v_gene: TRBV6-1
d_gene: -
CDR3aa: CASSEEQGRRYGYTF
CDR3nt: TGTGCCAGCAGTGAAGAGCAGGGCCGGCGCTATGGCTACACCTTC

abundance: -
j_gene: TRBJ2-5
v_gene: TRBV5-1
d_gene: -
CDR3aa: CASSFVIAETQYF
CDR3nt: TGCGCCAGCAGCTTCGTCATAGCCGAGACCCAGTACTTC

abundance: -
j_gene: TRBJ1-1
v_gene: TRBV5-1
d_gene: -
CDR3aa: CASSLFIQGNTEAFF
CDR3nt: TGCGCCAGCAGCTTGTTCATCCAGGGGAACACTGAAGCTTTCTTT

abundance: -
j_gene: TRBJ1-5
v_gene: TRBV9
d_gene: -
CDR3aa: CASSVGSNQPQHF
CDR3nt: TGTGCCAGCAGCGTAGGTAGCAATCAGCCCCAGCATTTT

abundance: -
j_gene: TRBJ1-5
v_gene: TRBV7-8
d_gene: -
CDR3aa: CASSFSGNQPQHF
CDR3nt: TGTGCCAGCAGCTTTTCTGGCAATCAGCCCCAGCATTTT